This section outlines one T cell receptor (beta chain) sequence together with its context. Antigen unknown. This entry is derived from a study of cytomegalovirus exposure and HLA in healthy donors. Germline assignment: CDR1 SGHRS and CDR2 YFSETQ. Trimming at V came to 0 bases and at J to 10 bases, leaving 5 bases not matched to a gene. This CDR3 is 14 amino acids long. PCR used 60 Vbeta primers and 13 Jbeta primers. Assay used: immunoSEQ multiplex PCR; TCRdb lists only in-frame clones, some missing. Of roughly 190,000 clones in the sample, around three quarters were seen once. The study's findings and limits: The sole available immune exposure information was CMV serostatus. The authors considered a cluster of highly shared sequence variants likely to be a sequencing artifact. Equally common other TCR beta chains were less clonally expanded than HLA-associated ones, a later analysis found. Data from an earlier analysis indicated that most TCR beta V segments were productive either about 90% or about 30% of the time.

Material: PBMCs. The sequence was obtained from a woman in her twenties or thirties in good health and CMV-seropositive. The rearrangement uses TRBV5-1 and TRBJ2-5, with TRBD1 identical over 11 bases. The CDR3: CASSLEGQGERQYF. As DNA, the CDR3 is TGCGCCAGCAGCTTGGAGGGACAGGGGGAACGCCAGTACTTC. Full variable domain (rest looked up from reference TRBV5-1 and TRBJ2-5): KAGVTQTPRYLIKTRGQQVTLSCSPISGHRSVSWYQQTPGQGLQFLFEYFSETQRNKGNFPGRFSGRQFSNSRSEMNVSTLELGDSALYLCASSLEGQGERQYFGPGTRLLVL.